This is a list of T cell receptor beta chains from one sample in a study of T cell responses to AZD1222 COVID-19 vaccine. Sequencing used immunoSEQ multiplex PCR; TCRdb keeps in-frame clones, though not all of them. The sample consists of more than 150,000 clones, around 92% of them appearing once. The input for sequencing was peripheral blood, taken on day 0 of AZD1222 vaccination. The receptors stem from an adult in good health. Both conserved end residues are part of each CDR3. Fields, in order: D gene, clone size, V gene, J gene, CDR3 protein, CDR3 DNA. A D gene is named only where the DNA matches it firmly. Clone size, where shown, is once, few, many, or a class for clones that have expanded.

D gene: .
clone size: .
V gene: TRBV29-1
J gene: TRBJ2-1
CDR3 protein: CSVDRSREQFF
CDR3 DNA: TGCAGCGTTGACAGGTCTCGTGAGCAGTTCTTC

D gene: .
clone size: .
V gene: TRBV5-4
J gene: TRBJ1-5
CDR3 protein: CASSLQPYSNQPQHF
CDR3 DNA: TGTGCCAGCAGCTTACAGCCTTATAGCAATCAGCCCCAGCATTTT

D gene: .
clone size: .
V gene: TRBV18
J gene: TRBJ1-4
CDR3 protein: CASSPLFQGEEKLFF
CDR3 DNA: TGTGCCAGCTCACCACTCTTCCAGGGAGAGGAAAAACTGTTTTTT

D gene: .
clone size: .
V gene: TRBV5-4
J gene: TRBJ1-4
CDR3 protein: CAYLPRGATNEKLFF
CDR3 DNA: TGTGCCTACCTCCCCCGGGGGGCAACTAATGAAAAACTGTTTTTT

D gene: .
clone size: .
V gene: TRBV7-8
J gene: TRBJ2-5
CDR3 protein: CASSLGGSGARLQETQYF
CDR3 DNA: TGTGCCAGCAGCTTAGGTGGTTCCGGGGCTCGGCTCCAAGAGACCCAGTACTTC

D gene: .
clone size: .
V gene: TRBV29-1
J gene: TRBJ1-1
CDR3 protein: CSVGNRNTEAFF
CDR3 DNA: TGCAGCGTTGGAAACAGGAACACTGAAGCTTTCTTT

D gene: .
clone size: once
V gene: TRBV4-2
J gene: TRBJ2-3
CDR3 protein: CASSQGRGTTDTQYF
CDR3 DNA: TGTGCCAGCAGCCAAGGTCGGGGAACAACAGATACGCAGTATTTT

D gene: TRBD2
clone size: .
V gene: TRBV11-2
J gene: TRBJ2-7
CDR3 protein: CASSLRTSGNEQYF
CDR3 DNA: TGTGCCAGCAGCTTAAGGACTAGCGGGAACGAGCAGTACTTC

D gene: .
clone size: .
V gene: TRBV24-1
J gene: TRBJ2-2
CDR3 protein: CATSDNAYRTAYITGELFF
CDR3 DNA: TGTGCCACCAGTGATAACGCATATCGGACAGCATACATTACCGGGGAGCTGTTTTTT

D gene: .
clone size: .
V gene: TRBV10-3
J gene: TRBJ1-5
CDR3 protein: CAISGEPNQPQHF
CDR3 DNA: TGTGCCATCAGTGGGGAGCCTAATCAGCCCCAGCATTTT

D gene: .
clone size: .
V gene: TRBV5-1
J gene: TRBJ1-6
CDR3 protein: CASSLDNRPDSPLHF
CDR3 DNA: TGCGCCAGCAGCTTGGACAACAGACCTGATTCACCCCTCCACTTT

D gene: .
clone size: .
V gene: TRBV11-2
J gene: TRBJ1-4
CDR3 protein: CASSLDYGQNATNEKLFF
CDR3 DNA: TGTGCCAGCAGCTTAGATTACGGACAGAATGCAACTAATGAAAAACTGTTTTTT

D gene: .
clone size: .
V gene: TRBV10-1
J gene: TRBJ1-2
CDR3 protein: CASSKGGAGNYGYTF
CDR3 DNA: TGCGCCAGCAGTAAAGGGGGTGCCGGGAACTATGGCTACACCTTC

D gene: .
clone size: .
V gene: TRBV3-1/TRBV3-2
J gene: TRBJ1-1
CDR3 protein: CASSRTNTEAFF
CDR3 DNA: TGTGCCAGCAGCCGAACGAACACTGAAGCTTTCTTT

D gene: TRBD1
clone size: .
V gene: TRBV28
J gene: TRBJ1-2
CDR3 protein: CASSPGTANYGYTF
CDR3 DNA: TGTGCCAGCAGCCCGGGGACAGCCAACTATGGCTACACCTTC

D gene: TRBD1
clone size: .
V gene: TRBV7-6
J gene: TRBJ1-3
CDR3 protein: CASSLTSTTGVTGNTIYF
CDR3 DNA: TGTGCCAGCAGCCTAACTTCTACGACAGGGGTCACTGGAAACACCATATATTTT

D gene: .
clone size: .
V gene: TRBV3-1/TRBV3-2
J gene: TRBJ1-3
CDR3 protein: CASRPNRAPGNTIYF
CDR3 DNA: TGTGCCAGCAGGCCCAACAGGGCCCCTGGAAACACCATATATTTT

D gene: .
clone size: few
V gene: TRBV5-8
J gene: TRBJ1-3
CDR3 protein: CASSLVDLTSGNTIYF
CDR3 DNA: TGTGCCAGCAGCCTCGTGGACCTGACTTCTGGAAACACCATATATTTT

D gene: .
clone size: .
V gene: TRBV24-1
J gene: TRBJ1-3
CDR3 protein: CATRATSSQDGNTIYF
CDR3 DNA: TGTGCCACCAGAGCCACCTCGAGCCAGGATGGAAACACCATATATTTT

D gene: .
clone size: .
V gene: TRBV12-3/TRBV12-4
J gene: TRBJ2-1
CDR3 protein: CASSLGGHEQFF
CDR3 DNA: TGTGCCAGCAGTTTAGGCGGCCATGAGCAGTTCTTC

D gene: TRBD1
clone size: .
V gene: TRBV11-2
J gene: TRBJ2-5
CDR3 protein: CASSIDRGRQETQYF
CDR3 DNA: TGTGCCAGCAGCATAGACAGGGGGCGGCAAGAGACCCAGTACTTC

D gene: .
clone size: .
V gene: TRBV15
J gene: TRBJ1-2
CDR3 protein: CATSMAGTYGYTF
CDR3 DNA: TGTGCCACCAGCATGGCGGGGACCTATGGCTACACCTTC

D gene: .
clone size: few
V gene: TRBV4-3
J gene: TRBJ1-2
CDR3 protein: CASSQDSPGRTTNYGYTF
CDR3 DNA: TGCGCCAGCAGCCAAGATTCCCCTGGCAGGACTACTAACTATGGCTACACCTTC

D gene: .
clone size: .
V gene: TRBV28
J gene: TRBJ2-5
CDR3 protein: CASGIQETQYF
CDR3 DNA: TGTGCCAGCGGGATCCAAGAGACCCAGTACTTC

D gene: TRBD1
clone size: medium-sized
V gene: TRBV2
J gene: TRBJ1-5
CDR3 protein: CASSADRGLGNQPQHF
CDR3 DNA: TGTGCCAGCAGTGCGGACAGGGGGCTTGGCAATCAGCCCCAGCATTTT

D gene: .
clone size: .
V gene: TRBV27
J gene: TRBJ1-1
CDR3 protein: CASRPLGDTEAFF
CDR3 DNA: TGTGCCAGCAGGCCCTTAGGGGACACTGAAGCTTTCTTT

D gene: .
clone size: .
V gene: TRBV6-2/TRBV6-3
J gene: TRBJ2-2
CDR3 protein: CASSYGGGHTGELFF
CDR3 DNA: TGTGCCAGCAGTTACGGGGGGGGCCACACCGGGGAGCTGTTTTTT

D gene: TRBD1
clone size: .
V gene: TRBV6-1
J gene: TRBJ1-1
CDR3 protein: CASSRAGTANTEAFF
CDR3 DNA: TGTGCCAGCAGCCGTGCAGGGACAGCTAACACTGAAGCTTTCTTT

D gene: .
clone size: few
V gene: TRBV19
J gene: TRBJ2-1
CDR3 protein: CASTSSGQRTYNEQFF
CDR3 DNA: TGTGCCAGTACTTCTTCGGGACAAAGAACCTACAATGAGCAGTTCTTC

D gene: .
clone size: .
V gene: TRBV5-1
J gene: TRBJ2-1
CDR3 protein: CASSGPGSSSYNEQFF
CDR3 DNA: TGCGCCAGCAGCGGTCCGGGTAGCTCCTCCTACAATGAGCAGTTCTTC

D gene: .
clone size: .
V gene: TRBV12-5
J gene: TRBJ2-7
CDR3 protein: CASGLASFGEQYF
CDR3 DNA: TGTGCTAGTGGTTTGGCCTCCTTTGGCGAGCAGTACTTC

D gene: TRBD2
clone size: .
V gene: TRBV4-1
J gene: TRBJ2-3
CDR3 protein: CASSQGALAASTDTQYF
CDR3 DNA: TGCGCCAGCAGCCAAGGAGCGCTAGCGGCTAGCACAGATACGCAGTATTTT

D gene: TRBD2
clone size: .
V gene: TRBV5-5
J gene: TRBJ2-1
CDR3 protein: CASSQLAGAYNEQFF
CDR3 DNA: TGTGCCAGCAGCCAGTTAGCGGGAGCCTACAATGAGCAGTTCTTC

D gene: TRBD1
clone size: .
V gene: TRBV7-3
J gene: TRBJ2-1
CDR3 protein: CASSLTGQGRNEQFF
CDR3 DNA: TGTGCCAGCAGCCTAACGGGACAGGGTCGCAATGAGCAGTTCTTC

D gene: .
clone size: .
V gene: TRBV9
J gene: TRBJ1-6
CDR3 protein: CASSVAVDSPLHF
CDR3 DNA: TGTGCCAGCAGCGTAGCAGTTGATTCACCCCTCCACTTT

D gene: .
clone size: .
V gene: TRBV14
J gene: TRBJ1-4
CDR3 protein: CASSPSLNEKLFF
CDR3 DNA: TGTGCCAGCAGCCCAAGCCTTAATGAAAAACTGTTTTTT

D gene: .
clone size: .
V gene: TRBV5-1
J gene: TRBJ2-2
CDR3 protein: CASSLGTTNTGELFF
CDR3 DNA: TGCGCCAGCAGCTTGGGGACAACGAACACCGGGGAGCTGTTTTTT

D gene: .
clone size: .
V gene: TRBV4-1
J gene: TRBJ1-5
CDR3 protein: CASSHTGDQPQHF
CDR3 DNA: TGCGCCAGCAGCCATACGGGGGATCAGCCCCAGCATTTT

D gene: .
clone size: .
V gene: TRBV3-1/TRBV3-2
J gene: TRBJ1-2
CDR3 protein: CASSGTEFGYTF
CDR3 DNA: TGTGCCAGCTCCGGGACGGAGTTTGGCTACACCTTC

D gene: .
clone size: few
V gene: TRBV3-1/TRBV3-2
J gene: TRBJ2-1
CDR3 protein: CASSPGAAGPQFF
CDR3 DNA: TGTGCCAGCAGCCCCGGGGCGGCCGGTCCCCAGTTCTTC

D gene: TRBD1
clone size: .
V gene: TRBV6-6
J gene: TRBJ1-2
CDR3 protein: CASSSTGVYGYTF
CDR3 DNA: TGTGCCAGCAGTTCTACAGGGGTTTATGGCTACACCTTC

D gene: .
clone size: .
V gene: TRBV4-1
J gene: TRBJ1-1
CDR3 protein: CASSQDEGYTEAFF
CDR3 DNA: TGCGCCAGCAGCCAAGACGAGGGGTACACTGAAGCTTTCTTT

D gene: .
clone size: .
V gene: TRBV7-3
J gene: TRBJ2-1
CDR3 protein: CASSLRRGGYNEQFF
CDR3 DNA: TGTGCCAGCAGCTTAAGACGGGGCGGGTACAATGAGCAGTTCTTC

D gene: TRBD1
clone size: .
V gene: TRBV7-2
J gene: TRBJ1-2
CDR3 protein: CASSALKGASLYGYTF
CDR3 DNA: TGTGCCAGCAGCGCCCTGAAGGGGGCTTCCCTCTATGGCTACACCTTC

D gene: .
clone size: .
V gene: TRBV7-2
J gene: TRBJ1-2
CDR3 protein: CASSVDRTGYGYTF
CDR3 DNA: TGTGCCAGCAGTGTCGACAGGACCGGCTATGGCTACACCTTC

D gene: .
clone size: .
V gene: TRBV24-1
J gene: TRBJ2-2
CDR3 protein: CATSDLGVGKTTGELFF
CDR3 DNA: TGTGCCACCAGTGATTTGGGGGTAGGGAAGACTACCGGGGAGCTGTTTTTT

D gene: .
clone size: .
V gene: TRBV10-2
J gene: TRBJ2-5
CDR3 protein: CASSLPAARETQYF
CDR3 DNA: TGCGCCAGCAGTCTCCCCGCCGCTCGGGAGACCCAGTACTTC

D gene: TRBD1
clone size: .
V gene: TRBV5-6
J gene: TRBJ2-1
CDR3 protein: CASSSAVLAGGNEQFF
CDR3 DNA: TGTGCCAGCAGCTCGGCTGTGCTGGCAGGGGGCAATGAGCAGTTCTTC

D gene: .
clone size: .
V gene: TRBV24-1
J gene: TRBJ2-6
CDR3 protein: CATSDPGPVSSGANVLTF
CDR3 DNA: TGTGCCACCAGTGACCCCGGGCCCGTATCCTCTGGGGCCAACGTCCTGACTTTC

D gene: TRBD2
clone size: .
V gene: TRBV10-3
J gene: TRBJ2-5
CDR3 protein: CAISDNTSGETQYF
CDR3 DNA: TGTGCCATCAGTGATAATACTAGCGGGGAGACCCAGTACTTC